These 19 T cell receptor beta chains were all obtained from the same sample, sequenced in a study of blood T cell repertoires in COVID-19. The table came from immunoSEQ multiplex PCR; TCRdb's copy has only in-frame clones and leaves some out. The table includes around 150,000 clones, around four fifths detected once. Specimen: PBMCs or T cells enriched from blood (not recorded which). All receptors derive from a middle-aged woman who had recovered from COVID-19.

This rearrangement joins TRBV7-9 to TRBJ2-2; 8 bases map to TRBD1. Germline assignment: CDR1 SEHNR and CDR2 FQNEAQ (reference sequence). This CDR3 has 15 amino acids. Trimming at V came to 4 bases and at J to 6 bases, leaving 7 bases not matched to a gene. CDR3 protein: CASSSGQGRAGELFF. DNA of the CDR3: TGTGCCAGCAGCTCAGGACAGGGCAGGGCCGGGGAGCTGTTTTTT.

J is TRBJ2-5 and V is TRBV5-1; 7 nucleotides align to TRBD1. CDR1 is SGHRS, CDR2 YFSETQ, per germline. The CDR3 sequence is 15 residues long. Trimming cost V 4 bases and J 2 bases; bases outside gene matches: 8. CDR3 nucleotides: TGCGCCAGCAGCCTCAAAGGGGGCTATCAAGAGACCCAGTACTTC. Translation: CASSLKGGYQETQYF.

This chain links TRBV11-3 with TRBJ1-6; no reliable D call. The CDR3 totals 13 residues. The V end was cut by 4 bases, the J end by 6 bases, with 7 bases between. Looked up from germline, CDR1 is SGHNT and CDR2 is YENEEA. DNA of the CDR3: TGTGCCAGCAGCTCGGGAACTAATTCACCCCTCCACTTT. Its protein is CASSSGTNSPLHF.

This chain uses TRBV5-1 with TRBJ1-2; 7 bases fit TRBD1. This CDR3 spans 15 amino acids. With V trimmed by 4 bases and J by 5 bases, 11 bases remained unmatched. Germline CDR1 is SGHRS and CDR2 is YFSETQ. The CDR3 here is CASSPGTARSYGYTF. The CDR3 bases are TGCGCCAGCAGCCCCGGGACAGCTCGATCGTATGGCTACACCTTC. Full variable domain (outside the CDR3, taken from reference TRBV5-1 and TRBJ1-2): KAGVTQTPRYLIKTRGQQVTLSCSPISGHRSVSWYQQTPGQGLQFLFEYFSETQRNKGNFPGRFSGRQFSNSRSEMNVSTLELGDSALYLCASSPGTARSYGYTFGSGTRLTVV.

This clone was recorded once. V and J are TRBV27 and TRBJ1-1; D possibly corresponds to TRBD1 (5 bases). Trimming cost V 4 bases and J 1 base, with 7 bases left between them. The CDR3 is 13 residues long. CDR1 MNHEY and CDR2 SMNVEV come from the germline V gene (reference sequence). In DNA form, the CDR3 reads TGTGCCAGCAGTTCAGGACAGAACACTGAAGCTTTCTTT. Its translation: CASSSGQNTEAFF.

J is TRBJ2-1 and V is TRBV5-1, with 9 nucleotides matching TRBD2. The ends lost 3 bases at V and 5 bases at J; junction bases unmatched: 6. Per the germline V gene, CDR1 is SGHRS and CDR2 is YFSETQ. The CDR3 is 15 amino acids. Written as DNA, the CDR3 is TGCGCCAGCAGCTCCTTAGCGGGAGAAGACAATGAGCAGTTCTTC. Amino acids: CASSSLAGEDNEQFF.

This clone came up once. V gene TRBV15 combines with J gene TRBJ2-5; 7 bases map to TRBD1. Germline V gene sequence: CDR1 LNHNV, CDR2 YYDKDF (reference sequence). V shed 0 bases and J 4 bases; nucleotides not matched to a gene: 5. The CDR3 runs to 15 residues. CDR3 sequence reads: CATSRERGGGETQYF. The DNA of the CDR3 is TGTGCCACCAGCAGAGAAAGAGGGGGCGGAGAGACCCAGTACTTC. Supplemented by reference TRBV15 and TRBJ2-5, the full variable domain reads DAMVIQNPRYQVTQFGKPVTLSCSQTLNHNVMYWYQQKSSQAPKLLFHYYDKDFNNEADTPDNFQSRRPNTSFCFLDIRSPGLGDTAMYLCATSRERGGGETQYFGPGTRLLVL.

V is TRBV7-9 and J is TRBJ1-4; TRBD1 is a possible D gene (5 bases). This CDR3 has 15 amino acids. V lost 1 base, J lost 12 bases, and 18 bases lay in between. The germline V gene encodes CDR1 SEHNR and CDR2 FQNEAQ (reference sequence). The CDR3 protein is CASSLGTGEARELFF. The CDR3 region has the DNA TGTGCCAGCAGCTTAGGAACGGGGGAGGCACGGGAACTGTTTTTT.

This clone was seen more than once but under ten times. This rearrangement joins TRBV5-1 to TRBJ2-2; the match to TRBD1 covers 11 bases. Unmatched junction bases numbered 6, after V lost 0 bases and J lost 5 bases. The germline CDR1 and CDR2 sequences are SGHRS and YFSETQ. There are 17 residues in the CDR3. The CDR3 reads CASSLAGTGGFTGELFF. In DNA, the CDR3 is TGCGCCAGCAGCTTGGCGGGGACAGGGGGTTTTACCGGGGAGCTGTTTTTT.

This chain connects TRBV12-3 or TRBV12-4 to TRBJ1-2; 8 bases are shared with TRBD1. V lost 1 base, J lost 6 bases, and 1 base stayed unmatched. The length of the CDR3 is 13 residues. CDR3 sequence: CASSLGQGNGYTF. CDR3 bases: TGTGCCAGCAGTTTAGGACAGGGGAATGGCTACACCTTC.

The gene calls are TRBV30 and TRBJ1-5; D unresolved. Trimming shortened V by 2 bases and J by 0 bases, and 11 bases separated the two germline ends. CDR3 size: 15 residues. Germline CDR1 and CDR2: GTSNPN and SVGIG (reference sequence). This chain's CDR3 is CAWSPKVDSNQPQHF. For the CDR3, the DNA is TGTGCCTGGAGTCCAAAAGTAGATAGCAATCAGCCCCAGCATTTT. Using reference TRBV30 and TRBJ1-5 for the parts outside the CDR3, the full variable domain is SQTIHQWPATLVQPVGSPLSLECTVEGTSNPNLYWYRQAAGRGLQLLFYSVGIGQISSEVPQNLSASRPQDRQFILSSKKLLLSDSGFYLCAWSPKVDSNQPQHFGDGTRLSIL.

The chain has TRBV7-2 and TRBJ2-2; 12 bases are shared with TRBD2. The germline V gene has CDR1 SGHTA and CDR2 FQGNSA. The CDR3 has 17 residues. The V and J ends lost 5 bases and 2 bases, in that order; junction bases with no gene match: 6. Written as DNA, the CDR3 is TGTGCCAGCAGCACCCTAGCGGGGGGGGTTAACACCGGGGAGCTGTTTTTT. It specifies CASSTLAGGVNTGELFF. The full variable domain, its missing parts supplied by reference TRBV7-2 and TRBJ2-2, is GAGVSQSPSNKVTEKGKDVELRCDPISGHTALYWYRQSLGQGLEFLIYFQGNSAPDKSGLPSDRFSAERTGGSVSTLTIQRTQQEDSAVYLCASSTLAGGVNTGELFFGEGSRLTVL.

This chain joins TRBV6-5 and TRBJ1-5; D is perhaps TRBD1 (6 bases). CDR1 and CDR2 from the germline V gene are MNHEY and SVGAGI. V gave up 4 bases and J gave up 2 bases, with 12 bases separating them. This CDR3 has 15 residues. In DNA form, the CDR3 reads TGTGCCAGCAGTTTAGGACAGAAGGGCAATCAGCCCCAGCATTTT. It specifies CASSLGQKGNQPQHF.

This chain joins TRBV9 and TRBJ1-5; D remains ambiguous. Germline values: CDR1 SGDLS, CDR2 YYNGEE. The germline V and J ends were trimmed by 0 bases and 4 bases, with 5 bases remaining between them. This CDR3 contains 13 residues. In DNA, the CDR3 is TGTGCCAGCAGCGTAGGGAGTAATCAGCCCCAGCATTTT. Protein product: CASSVGSNQPQHF.

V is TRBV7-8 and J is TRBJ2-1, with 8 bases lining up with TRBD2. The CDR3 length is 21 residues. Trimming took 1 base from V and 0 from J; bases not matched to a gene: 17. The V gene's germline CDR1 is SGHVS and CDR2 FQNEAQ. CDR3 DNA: TGTGCCAGCAGCTTAGGGGCTAGCGGGCAAATTGGGGAAAGCTCCTACAATGAGCAGTTCTTC. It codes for CASSLGASGQIGESSYNEQFF. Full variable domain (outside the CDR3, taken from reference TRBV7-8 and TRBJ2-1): GAGVSQSPRYKVAKRGQDVALRCDPISGHVSLFWYQQALGQGPEFLTYFQNEAQLDKSGLPSDRFFAERPEGSVSTLKIQRTQQEDSAVYLCASSLGASGQIGESSYNEQFFGPGTRLTVL.

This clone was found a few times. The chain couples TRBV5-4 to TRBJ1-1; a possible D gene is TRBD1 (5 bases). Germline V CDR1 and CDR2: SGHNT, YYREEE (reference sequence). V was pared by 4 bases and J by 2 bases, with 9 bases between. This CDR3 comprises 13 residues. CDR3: CASSPGLNTEAFF. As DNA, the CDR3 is TGTGCCAGCAGCCCGGGACTCAACACTGAAGCTTTCTTT.

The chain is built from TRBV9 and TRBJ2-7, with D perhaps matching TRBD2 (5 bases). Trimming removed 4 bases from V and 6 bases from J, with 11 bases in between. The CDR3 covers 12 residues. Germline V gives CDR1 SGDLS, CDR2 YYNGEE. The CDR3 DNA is TGTGCCAGCAGCCTCGCGGGTTCCGAGCAGTACTTC. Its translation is CASSLAGSEQYF.

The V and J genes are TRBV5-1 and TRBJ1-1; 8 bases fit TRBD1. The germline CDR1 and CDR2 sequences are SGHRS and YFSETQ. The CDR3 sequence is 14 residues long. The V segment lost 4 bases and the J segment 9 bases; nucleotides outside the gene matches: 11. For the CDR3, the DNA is TGCGCCAGCAGCCTATCAACCGGACAGGGTAAAGCTTTCTTT. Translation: CASSLSTGQGKAFF.

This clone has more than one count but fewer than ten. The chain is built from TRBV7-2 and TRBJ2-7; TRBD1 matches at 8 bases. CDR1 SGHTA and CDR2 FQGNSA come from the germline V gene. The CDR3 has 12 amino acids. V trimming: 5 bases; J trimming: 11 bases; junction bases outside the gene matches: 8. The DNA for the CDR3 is TGTGCCAGCAGCCGCAAGGGACAGGTCAAGTACTTC. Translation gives CASSRKGQVKYF.